Listed here is a single T cell receptor beta chain. No antigen is known for it. From germline, CDR1 is KGHSH and CDR2 LQKENI. V shed 3 bases and J shed 6 bases, with 16 bases lying between them. This CDR3 spans 15 amino acids. The data derive from a study of beta chain features in type 1 diabetes. Expressed TCRB transcripts were sequenced, since all the RNA that had been isolated was reverse transcribed. This table comes from immunoSEQ multiplex PCR, and its TCRdb copy is limited to in-frame clones, with some not included. The repertoire includes more than 250,000 clones, 20% of them detected once, and approximately 0.029% sits in the top ten. Study outcomes and limitations: Significant though moderate, a shortening of TCRB CDR3s appeared in all four CD4+ subsets of Type 1 diabetes patients. Sequencing of cDNA might inflate the share of cells that strongly express TCR.

The chain employs TRBV18 and TRBJ2-3, with TRBD2 as a possible D gene (6 bases). The receptor was derived from a woman aged 40 to 50 with type 1 diabetes. The sequencing input was naive CD4+ T cells from blood. In nucleotides, the CDR3 is TGTGCCAGCTCACCGGACTGGGCACGGGGGGATACGCAGTATTTT. Amino acids: CASSPDWARGDTQYF.